These 13 T cell receptor beta chains were all obtained from the same sample, sequenced in a study of CD8 T cells in ankylosing spondylitis. TCRdb re-called the 5' RACE reads with MiXCR, one entry per CDR3 protein. The sample shows approximately 100,000 distinct CDR3 sequences, about 8.3% of them seen only once. Sequenced sample: blood, either unsorted or a sorted T cell fraction (not recorded which). The receptors were sampled from a male donor with ankylosing spondylitis or in good health (not recorded which).

CDR3 DNA: TGCAGTGCTGTCCAGGGTACCTATGGCTACACCTTC. Protein product: CSAVQGTYGYTF. The V and J genes are TRBV20-1 and TRBJ1-2, with a tentative D call TRBD1 (5 bases). The CDR3 is 12 amino acids. The V end was cut by 5 bases, the J end by 4 bases, with 11 bases between. Germline-derived CDR1 and CDR2 are DFQATT and SNEGSKA (reference sequence).

This clonotype was picked up many times. The chain combines TRBV2 with TRBJ2-5, with D perhaps TRBD2 (5 bases). The germline gives CDR1 SNHLY, CDR2 FYNNEI. This CDR3 spans 11 amino acids. V lost 4 bases and J 5 bases, leaving 5 bases between the germline ends. The CDR3 DNA follows: TGTGCCAGCAGTGGGAGGGAGACCCAGTACTTC. It yields the protein CASSGRETQYF. Using reference TRBV2 and TRBJ2-5 for the parts outside the CDR3, the full variable domain is EPEVTQTPSHQVTQMGQEVILRCVPISNHLYFYWYRQILGQKVEFLVSFYNNEISEKSEIFDDQFSVERPDGSNFTLKIRSTKLEDSAMYFCASSGRETQYFGPGTRLLVL.

This clonotype was seen ten or more times. This sequence joins TRBV20-1 and TRBJ2-3; D may be TRBD2 (5 bases). V gave up 6 bases and J gave up 4 bases, with 11 bases separating them. This CDR3 has 12 residues. The germline V gene encodes CDR1 DFQATT and CDR2 SNEGSKA (reference sequence). The CDR3 spells CSAGEFSDTQYF. CDR3 DNA sequence: TGCAGTGCCGGGGAATTCTCAGATACGCAGTATTTT.

Many counts were recorded for this clonotype. This sequence joins TRBV5-1 and TRBJ2-5; no definite D call. CDR1 SGHRS and CDR2 YFSETQ come from the germline V gene. There are 13 residues in the CDR3. Deletions cut 1 base from V and 2 bases from J, with 6 bases between. This CDR3 reads CASSLPLQETQYF. The CDR3 nucleotides are TGCGCCAGCAGCTTGCCCTTACAAGAGACCCAGTACTTC.

This clonotype was picked up many times. The chain links TRBV4-1 to TRBJ2-4; 8 bases match TRBD1. This CDR3 has 13 residues. Losses at the gene ends were 1 base for V and 7 bases for J; bases not matched to a gene: 0. CDR1 is MGHRA, CDR2 YSYEKL, per germline. The CDR3 reads CASSQGQGNIQYF. The CDR3 DNA is TGCGCCAGCAGCCAAGGACAGGGGAACATTCAGTACTTC.

This clonotype was observed many times. The genes are TRBV14 and TRBJ2-2, with TRBD2 matching over 10 bases. Trimming at V came to 1 base and at J to 0 bases, leaving 11 bases not matched to a gene. This CDR3 has 20 residues. CDR1 SGHDN and CDR2 FVKESK come from the germline V gene. CDR3 in amino acids: CASSQGWRLAGGSNTGELFF. The CDR3 nucleotides are TGTGCCAGCAGCCAAGGTTGGAGGTTAGCGGGAGGTTCGAACACCGGGGAGCTGTTTTTT.

As to this clonotype: Possible read error: a much larger clone is one base away. The J gene is TRBJ1-5, the V gene TRBV6-2 or TRBV6-3; D might be TRBD1 (6 bases). There are 14 residues in the CDR3. Germline V gene sequence: CDR1 MNHEY, CDR2 SVGEGT. For the CDR3, the DNA is TGTGCCGGCAGTTCTTTTCGGACAGATCAGCCCCAGCATTTT. This sequence encodes CAGSSFRTDQPQHF.

Ten or more counts support this clonotype. This chain joins TRBV20-1 and TRBJ2-7; 10 bases are a match to TRBD2. The V gene end was trimmed by 2 bases and the J gene end by 4 bases; junction bases not matched to a gene: 11. The CDR3 is made up of 16 amino acids. The germline CDR1 and CDR2 sequences are DFQATT and SNEGSKA (reference sequence). The CDR3 region is CSARPRRTSGVYEQYF. DNA for the CDR3: TGCAGTGCTAGACCTCGTCGGACTAGCGGAGTGTACGAGCAGTACTTC.

This clonotype was counted only a few times. The chain joins TRBV7-2 to TRBJ1-3; D unresolved. V was pared by 6 bases and J by 1 base, with 10 bases between. The CDR3 consists of 14 residues. CDR1 is SGHTA, CDR2 FQGNSA, per germline. CDR3 sequence reads: CASSSRASGNTIYF. Written as DNA, the CDR3 is TGTGCCAGCAGTTCTCGGGCTTCTGGAAACACCATATATTTT.

This clonotype was seen repeatedly, ten times or more. The chain links TRBV5-5 to TRBJ2-7; D not resolved. CDR3 length: 13 residues. Germline V gene lookup returns CDR1 SGHKS and CDR2 YYEKEE (reference sequence). Trimming took off 4 bases at V and 1 base at J, with 9 bases between the two ends. This CDR3 is CASSPDGSYEQYF. The CDR3 bases are TGTGCCAGCAGCCCGGACGGATCCTACGAGCAGTACTTC. The full variable domain, its missing parts supplied by reference TRBV5-5 and TRBJ2-7, is DAGVTQSPTHLIKTRGQQVTLRCSPISGHKSVSWYQQVLGQGPQFIFQYYEKEERGRGNFPDRFSARQFPNYSSELNVNALLLGDSALYLCASSPDGSYEQYFGPGTRLTVT.

The chain has TRBV3-1 and TRBJ2-7; D might be TRBD1 (6 bases). Trimming removed 1 base from V and 0 bases from J, with 16 bases in between. This CDR3 region has 17 residues. The germline CDR1 and CDR2 sequences are LGHDT and YNNKEL (reference sequence). CDR3 sequence: CASSQGLWDIRSYEQYF. The CDR3 region has the DNA TGTGCCAGCAGCCAAGGGCTGTGGGACATACGCTCCTACGAGCAGTACTTC.

There are many counts of this clonotype. The gene calls are TRBV18 and TRBJ1-1, with D possibly being TRBD1 (5 bases). Germline CDR1 and CDR2: KGHSH and LQKENI. This CDR3 is 11 amino acids long. Trimming took 5 bases from V and 8 from J, leaving 9 bases between them. CDR3 DNA: TGTGCCAGCTCAAAAGGACAAGAAGCTTTCTTT. This encodes CASSKGQEAFF.

This clonotype was found many times. The V and J genes are TRBV12-3 or TRBV12-4 and TRBJ2-7; 8 positions match TRBD1. The CDR3 is 14 amino acids. The junction had 11 bases not matched to a gene; V was cut back by 6 bases and J by 7 bases. CDR3 loop: CASSPGTGQREQYF. CDR3 nucleotides: TGTGCCAGCAGCCCTGGGACAGGCCAGAGGGAGCAGTACTTC.